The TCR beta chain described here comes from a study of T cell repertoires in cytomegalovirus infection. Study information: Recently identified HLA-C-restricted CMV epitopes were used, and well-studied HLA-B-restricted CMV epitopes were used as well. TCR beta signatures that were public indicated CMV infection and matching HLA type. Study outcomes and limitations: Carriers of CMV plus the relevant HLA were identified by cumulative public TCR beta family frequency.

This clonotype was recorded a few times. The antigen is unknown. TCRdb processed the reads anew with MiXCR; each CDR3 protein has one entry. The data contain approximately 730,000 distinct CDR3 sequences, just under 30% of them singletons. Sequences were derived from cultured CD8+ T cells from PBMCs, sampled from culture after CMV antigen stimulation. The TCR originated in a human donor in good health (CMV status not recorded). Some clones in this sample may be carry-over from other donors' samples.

As DNA, the CDR3 is TGTGCCAGCAGTTACTCGAGCGGGGGGCGCGATACGCAGTATTTT. Encoded protein: CASSYSSGGRDTQYF. V and J are TRBV6-8 and TRBJ2-3, with 9 bases lining up with TRBD2. This CDR3 spans 15 amino acids. The germline V gene encodes CDR1 MNHGY and CDR2 SAAAGT. V lost 0 bases, J lost 6 bases, and 4 bases stayed unmatched.